This T cell receptor beta chain was profiled in a study of T cells in localized non-small cell lung cancer. The V end lost 6 bases, the J end lost 3 bases, and 9 bases lay between the germline ends. The CDR3 loop spans 13 amino acids. Looked up from germline, CDR1 is MNHEY and CDR2 is SVGAGI. In this sample, this clone turned up a few times. Its antigen is unidentified. Data came from immunoSEQ multiplex PCR; TCRdb stores just in-frame clones and leaves some out. The repertoire holds some 25,000 clones, with approximately 88% as singletons. Study-wide results and limits: Overall survival was longer when the density of T cells in the blood was higher. Maximal T cell clonality occurred in uninvolved adjacent lung, with tumor ranking below it.

The source was peripheral blood mononuclear cells, collected before any cancer treatment. The chain uses TRBV6-5 and TRBJ1-5; D is unclear. The clonotype originates from a woman aged 35-75 years with stage III lung adenocarcinoma. The DNA for the CDR3 is TGTGCCAGCAGCACGGACTTCAATCAGCCCCAGCATTTT. Protein sequence: CASSTDFNQPQHF.